Detailed here is one TCR beta chain. The antigen remains undetermined. Measured with immunoSEQ multiplex PCR; TCRdb has only the in-frame clones, and not every one. In the table there are more than 15,000 clones, 79% of which are singletons. The V end was cut by 8 bases, the J end by 9 bases, with 10 bases between. CDR1 is SNHLY, CDR2 FYNNEI, per germline. This CDR3 spans 10 amino acids. This sample was taken from a study of chemoradiotherapy in HPV16-positive cancers. Findings and caveats of the study: For HPV16-positive patients, expanding HPV-responsive T cells associated with longer recurrence-free survival. Candidate HPV-specific clones and E7-related TCR motifs grew in tumor during treatment.

Samples were taken several times over chemoradiotherapy. This TCR was recovered from a human donor with HPV-associated anogenital cancer. Sampling was performed from a patient who underwent chemoradiotherapy. The chain uses TRBV2 and TRBJ2-5; D may be TRBD1 (6 bases). The CDR3 nucleotides read TGTGCCAGCCAAAGGGGGTCCCAGTACTTC. Protein sequence: CASQRGSQYF.